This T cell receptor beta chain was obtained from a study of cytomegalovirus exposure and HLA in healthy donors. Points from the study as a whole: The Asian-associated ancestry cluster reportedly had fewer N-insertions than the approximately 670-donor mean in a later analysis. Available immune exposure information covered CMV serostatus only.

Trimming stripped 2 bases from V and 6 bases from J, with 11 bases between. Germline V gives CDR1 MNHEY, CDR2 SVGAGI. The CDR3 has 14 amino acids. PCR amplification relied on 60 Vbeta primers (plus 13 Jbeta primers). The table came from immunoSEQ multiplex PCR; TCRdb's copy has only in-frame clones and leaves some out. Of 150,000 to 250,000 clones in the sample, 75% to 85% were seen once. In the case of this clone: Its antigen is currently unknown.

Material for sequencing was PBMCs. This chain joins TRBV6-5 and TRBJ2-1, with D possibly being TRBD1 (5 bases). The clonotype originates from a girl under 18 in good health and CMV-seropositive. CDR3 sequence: CASSYETAPNEQFF. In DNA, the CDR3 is TGTGCCAGCAGTTACGAGACAGCGCCCAATGAGCAGTTCTTC.